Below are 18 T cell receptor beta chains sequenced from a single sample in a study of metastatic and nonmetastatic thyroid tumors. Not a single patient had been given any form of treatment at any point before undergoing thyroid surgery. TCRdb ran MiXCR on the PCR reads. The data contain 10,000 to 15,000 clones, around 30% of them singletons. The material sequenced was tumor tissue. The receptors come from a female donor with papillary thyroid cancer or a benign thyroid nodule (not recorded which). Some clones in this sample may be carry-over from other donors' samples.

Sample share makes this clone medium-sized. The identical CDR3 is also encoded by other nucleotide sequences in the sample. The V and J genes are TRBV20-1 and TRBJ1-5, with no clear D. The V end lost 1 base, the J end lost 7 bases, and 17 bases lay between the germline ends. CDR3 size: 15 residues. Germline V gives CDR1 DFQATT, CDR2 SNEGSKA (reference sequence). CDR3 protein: CSARGPGLLAQPQHF. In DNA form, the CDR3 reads TGCAGTGCTAGAGGACCGGGCCTCCTCGCCCAGCCCCAGCATTTT.

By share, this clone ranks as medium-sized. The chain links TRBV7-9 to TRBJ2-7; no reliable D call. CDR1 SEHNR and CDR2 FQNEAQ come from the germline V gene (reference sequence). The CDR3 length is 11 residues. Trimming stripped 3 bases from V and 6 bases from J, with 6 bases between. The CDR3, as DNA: TGTGCCAGCAGCTTCCTAGGCGAGCAGTACTTC. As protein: CASSFLGEQYF.

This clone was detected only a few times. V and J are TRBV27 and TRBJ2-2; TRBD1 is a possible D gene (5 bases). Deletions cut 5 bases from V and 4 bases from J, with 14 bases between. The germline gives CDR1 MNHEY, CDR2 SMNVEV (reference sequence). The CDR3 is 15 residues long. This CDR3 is CASSILTVPTGELFF. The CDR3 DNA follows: TGTGCCAGCAGTATCCTGACAGTGCCCACCGGGGAGCTGTTTTTT.

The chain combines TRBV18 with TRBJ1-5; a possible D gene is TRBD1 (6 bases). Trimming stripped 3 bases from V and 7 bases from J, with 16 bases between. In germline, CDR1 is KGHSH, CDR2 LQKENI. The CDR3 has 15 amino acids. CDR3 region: CASSPTRDRSQPQHF. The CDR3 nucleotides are TGTGCCAGCTCACCCACCCGTGACAGGTCCCAGCCCCAGCATTTT.

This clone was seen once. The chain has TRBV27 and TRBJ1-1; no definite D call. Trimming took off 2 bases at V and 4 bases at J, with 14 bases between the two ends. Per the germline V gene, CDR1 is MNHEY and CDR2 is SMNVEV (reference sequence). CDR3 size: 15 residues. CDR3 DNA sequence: TGTGCCAGCAGTTTAGTCGCGGAGCGGGGCACTGAAGCTTTCTTT. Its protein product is CASSLVAERGTEAFF.

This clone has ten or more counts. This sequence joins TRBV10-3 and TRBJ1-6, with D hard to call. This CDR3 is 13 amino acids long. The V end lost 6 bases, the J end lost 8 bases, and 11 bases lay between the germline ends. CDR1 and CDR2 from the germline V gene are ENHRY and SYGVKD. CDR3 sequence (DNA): TGTGCCATCAGCCTTTCCGGGGATTCACCCCTCCACTTT. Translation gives CAISLSGDSPLHF.

The CDR3 spells CASSSWIASGRNTGELFF. As DNA, the CDR3 is TGTGCCAGCAGCTCATGGATTGCTAGCGGGAGAAACACCGGGGAGCTGTTTTTT. V and J are TRBV11-1 and TRBJ2-2; 10 bases match TRBD2. CDR3 length: 18 amino acids. Trimming cost V 4 bases and J 2 bases; bases outside gene matches: 10. The germline gives CDR1 SGHAT, CDR2 FQDESV (reference sequence).

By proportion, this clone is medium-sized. This CDR3 reads CASSLSGSGDNSPLHF. The CDR3, as DNA: TGCGCCAGCAGCTTATCTGGTTCCGGGGATAATTCACCCCTCCACTTT. This chain joins TRBV5-1 and TRBJ1-6; D is undetermined. The CDR3 totals 16 residues. Per germline, CDR1 SGHRS and CDR2 YFSETQ. Trimming stripped 2 bases from V and 5 bases from J, with 14 bases between.

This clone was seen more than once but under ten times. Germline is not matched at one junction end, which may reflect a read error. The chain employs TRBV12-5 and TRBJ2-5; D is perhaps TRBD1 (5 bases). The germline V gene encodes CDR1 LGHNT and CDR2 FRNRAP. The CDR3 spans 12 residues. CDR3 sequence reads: CSSGDSEETQYF. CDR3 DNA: TGTTCTAGTGGTGACAGTGAAGAGACCCAGTACTTC.

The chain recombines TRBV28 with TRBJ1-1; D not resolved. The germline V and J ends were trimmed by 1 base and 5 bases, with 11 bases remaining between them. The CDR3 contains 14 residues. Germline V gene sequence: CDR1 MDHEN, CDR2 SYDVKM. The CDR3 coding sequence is TGTGCCAGCAGTTTATCATGTGTAAGTACTGAAGCTTTCTTT. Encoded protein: CASSLSCVSTEAFF.

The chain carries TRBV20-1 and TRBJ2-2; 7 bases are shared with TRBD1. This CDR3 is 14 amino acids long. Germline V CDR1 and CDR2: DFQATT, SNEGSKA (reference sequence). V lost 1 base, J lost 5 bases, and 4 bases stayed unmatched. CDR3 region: CSARGATGTGELFF. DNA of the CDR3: TGCAGTGCTAGAGGGGCGACAGGGACCGGGGAGCTGTTTTTT.

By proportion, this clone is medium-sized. CDR3 sequence: CASSTSMNTEAFF. The CDR3 bases are TGTGCCAGCAGTACATCGATGAACACTGAAGCTTTCTTT. V and J are TRBV6-4 and TRBJ1-1, with D unresolved. V lost 5 bases, J lost 0 bases, and 7 bases lay in between. This CDR3 has 13 residues. CDR1 MRHNA and CDR2 SNTAGT come from the germline V gene.

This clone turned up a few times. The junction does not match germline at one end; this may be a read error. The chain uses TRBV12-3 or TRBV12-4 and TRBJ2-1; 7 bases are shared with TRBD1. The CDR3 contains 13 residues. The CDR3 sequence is CAISLLRDSDQFF. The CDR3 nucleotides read TGTGCCATCAGTTTGTTGAGGGACAGCGATCAGTTCTTC.

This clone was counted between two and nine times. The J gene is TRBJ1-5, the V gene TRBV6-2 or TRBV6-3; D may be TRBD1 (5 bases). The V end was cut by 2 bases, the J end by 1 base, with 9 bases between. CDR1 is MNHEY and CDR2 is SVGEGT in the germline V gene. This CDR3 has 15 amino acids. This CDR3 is CASSYRGDSNQPQHF. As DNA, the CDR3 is TGTGCCAGCAGTTACCGTGGGGACAGCAATCAGCCCCAGCATTTT.

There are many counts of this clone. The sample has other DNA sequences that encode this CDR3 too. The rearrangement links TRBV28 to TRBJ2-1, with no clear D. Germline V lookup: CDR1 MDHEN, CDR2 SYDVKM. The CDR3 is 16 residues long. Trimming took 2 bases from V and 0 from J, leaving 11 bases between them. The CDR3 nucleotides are TGTGCCAGCAGTTTAGGGCCCCCCAACTCCTACAATGAGCAGTTCTTC. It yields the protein CASSLGPPNSYNEQFF.

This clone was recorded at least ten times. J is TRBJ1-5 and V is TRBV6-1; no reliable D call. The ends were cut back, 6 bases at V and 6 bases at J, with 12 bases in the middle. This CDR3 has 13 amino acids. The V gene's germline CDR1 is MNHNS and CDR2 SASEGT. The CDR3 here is CASRPTVSQPQHF. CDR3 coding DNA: TGTGCCAGCAGACCCACAGTATCTCAGCCCCAGCATTTT.

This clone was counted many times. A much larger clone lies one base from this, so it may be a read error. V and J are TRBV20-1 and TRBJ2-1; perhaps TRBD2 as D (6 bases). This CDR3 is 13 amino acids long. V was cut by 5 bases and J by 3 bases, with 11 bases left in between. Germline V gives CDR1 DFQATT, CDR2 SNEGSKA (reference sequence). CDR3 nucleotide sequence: TGCAGTGCTCGGGACTCGCTCTACAATGAGCAGTTCTTC. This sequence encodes CSARDSLYNEQFF.

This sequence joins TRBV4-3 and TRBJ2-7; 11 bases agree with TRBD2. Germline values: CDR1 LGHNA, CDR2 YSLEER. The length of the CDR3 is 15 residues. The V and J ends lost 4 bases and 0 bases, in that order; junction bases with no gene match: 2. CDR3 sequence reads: CASSPLAGASYEQYF. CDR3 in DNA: TGCGCCAGCAGCCCACTAGCGGGGGCCTCCTACGAGCAGTACTTC.